The T cell receptor (beta chain) under discussion was sequenced for a study of cytomegalovirus exposure and HLA in healthy donors. V lost 4 bases and J lost 4; bases outside the gene matches: 6. The CDR3 sequence is 15 residues long. Looked up from germline, CDR1 is WNHNN and CDR2 is SYGVQD (reference sequence). With 60 Vbeta and 13 Jbeta primers, the PCR was carried out. Only in-frame clones appear in the TCRdb table, and some are missing; sequencing was by immunoSEQ multiplex PCR. The sample comprises about 220,000 clones, less than 85% of which are singletons, and 0.63% rests with the top ten. The chain couples TRBV10-1 to TRBJ2-5, with 10 bases identical to TRBD2. The receptor's source is a man aged 18 to 35 in good health and CMV-seronegative. The sequenced sample was PBMCs. The CDR3 is CASSGSGRAGETQYF. The CDR3 region has the DNA TGCGCCAGCAGTGGGAGCGGGAGGGCCGGAGAGACCCAGTACTTC.